This TCR beta chain was sequenced for a study of T cell repertoires in cytomegalovirus infection. About the research overall: It was the public TCR beta signatures that indicated both CMV infection and matching HLA type.

With 9 bases clipped from V and 1 base from J, the junction kept 7 bases outside the gene matches. Germline values: CDR1 MNHEY, CDR2 SVGEGT. There are 16 residues in the CDR3. There are many counts of this clonotype. TCRdb re-derived calls from the reads in MiXCR, one entry per CDR3 protein. This table has roughly 230,000 distinct CDR3 sequences, 6.5% appearing once. The origin of this receptor is a human donor in good health (CMV status not recorded). Some clones in this sample may be carry-over from other donors' samples. The chain uses TRBV6-2 or TRBV6-3 and TRBJ2-5, with TRBD2 matching 14 bases. Material for sequencing was PBMCs. The CDR3 nucleotides are TGTGCCAGTCGGGGACTAGCGGGGGAAGGCCAAGAGACCCAGTACTTC. This translates into CASRGLAGEGQETQYF.